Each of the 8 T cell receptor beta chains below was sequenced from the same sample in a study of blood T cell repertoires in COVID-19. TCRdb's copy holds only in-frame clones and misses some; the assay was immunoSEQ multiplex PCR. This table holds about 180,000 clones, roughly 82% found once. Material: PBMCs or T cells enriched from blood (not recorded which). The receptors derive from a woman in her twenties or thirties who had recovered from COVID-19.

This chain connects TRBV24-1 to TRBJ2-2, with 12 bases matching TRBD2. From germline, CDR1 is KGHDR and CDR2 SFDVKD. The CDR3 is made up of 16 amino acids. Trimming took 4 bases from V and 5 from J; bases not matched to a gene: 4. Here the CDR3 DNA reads TGTGCCACCAGTGAAATGACTAGCGGGAGAACCGGGGAGCTGTTTTTT. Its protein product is CATSEMTSGRTGELFF.

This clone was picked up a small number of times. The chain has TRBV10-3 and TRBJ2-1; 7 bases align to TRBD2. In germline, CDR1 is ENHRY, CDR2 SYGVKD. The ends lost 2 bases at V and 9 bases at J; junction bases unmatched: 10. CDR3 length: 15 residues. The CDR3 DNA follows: TGTGCCATCAGTGAGGGCGGGAGCGGGATAGTTGAGCAGTTCTTC. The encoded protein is CAISEGGSGIVEQFF.

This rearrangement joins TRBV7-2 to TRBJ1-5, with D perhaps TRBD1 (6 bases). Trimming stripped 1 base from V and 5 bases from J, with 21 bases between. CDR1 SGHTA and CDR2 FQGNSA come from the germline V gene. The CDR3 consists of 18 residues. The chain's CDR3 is CASSLDAIRTALDQPQHF. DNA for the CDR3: TGTGCCAGCAGCTTAGATGCTATAAGGACAGCTCTTGATCAGCCCCAGCATTTT. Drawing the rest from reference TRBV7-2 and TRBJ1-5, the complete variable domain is GAGVSQSPSNKVTEKGKDVELRCDPISGHTALYWYRQSLGQGLEFLIYFQGNSAPDKSGLPSDRFSAERTGGSVSTLTIQRTQQEDSAVYLCASSLDAIRTALDQPQHFGDGTRLSIL.

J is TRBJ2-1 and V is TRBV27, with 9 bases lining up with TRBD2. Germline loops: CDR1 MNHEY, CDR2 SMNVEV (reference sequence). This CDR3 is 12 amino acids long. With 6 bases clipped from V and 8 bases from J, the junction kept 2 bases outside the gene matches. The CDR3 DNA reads TGTGCCAGCAGATTAGCGGGAGATGAGCAGTTCTTC. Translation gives CASRLAGDEQFF.

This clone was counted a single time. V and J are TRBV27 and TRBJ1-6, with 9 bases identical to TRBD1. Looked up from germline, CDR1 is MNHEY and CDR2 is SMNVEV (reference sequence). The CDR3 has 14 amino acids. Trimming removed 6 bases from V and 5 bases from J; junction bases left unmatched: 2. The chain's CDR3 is CASRGTGHNSPLHF. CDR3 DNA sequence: TGTGCCAGCAGAGGGACAGGGCATAATTCACCCCTCCACTTT.

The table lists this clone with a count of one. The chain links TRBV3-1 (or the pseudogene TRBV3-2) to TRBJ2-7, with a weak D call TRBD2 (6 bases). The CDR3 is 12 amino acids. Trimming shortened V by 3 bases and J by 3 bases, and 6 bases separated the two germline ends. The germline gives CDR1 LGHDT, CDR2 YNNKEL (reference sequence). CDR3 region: CASSQRGYEQYF. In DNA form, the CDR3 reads TGTGCCAGCAGCCAGCGGGGCTACGAGCAGTACTTC.

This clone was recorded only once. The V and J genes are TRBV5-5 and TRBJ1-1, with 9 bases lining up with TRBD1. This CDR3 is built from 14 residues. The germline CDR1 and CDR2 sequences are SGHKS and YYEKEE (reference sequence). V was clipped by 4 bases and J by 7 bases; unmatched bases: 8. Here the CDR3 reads CASSLPGQGGEAFF. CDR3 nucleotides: TGTGCCAGCAGCCTGCCGGGACAGGGAGGTGAAGCTTTCTTT.

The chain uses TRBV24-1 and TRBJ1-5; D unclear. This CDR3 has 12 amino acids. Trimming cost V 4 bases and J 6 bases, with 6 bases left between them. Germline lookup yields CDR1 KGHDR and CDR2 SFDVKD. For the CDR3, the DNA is TGTGCCACCAGTGAGCAGGCTCAGCCCCAGCATTTT. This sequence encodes CATSEQAQPQHF.